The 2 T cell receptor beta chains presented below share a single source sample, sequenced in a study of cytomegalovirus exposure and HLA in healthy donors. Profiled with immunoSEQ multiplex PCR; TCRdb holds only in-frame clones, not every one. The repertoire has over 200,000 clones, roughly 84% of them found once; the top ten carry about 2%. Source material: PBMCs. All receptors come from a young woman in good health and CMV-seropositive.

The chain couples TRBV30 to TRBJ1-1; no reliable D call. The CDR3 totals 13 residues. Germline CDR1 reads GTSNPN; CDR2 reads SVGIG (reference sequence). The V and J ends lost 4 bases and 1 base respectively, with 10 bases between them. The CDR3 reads CAWTVEANTEAFF. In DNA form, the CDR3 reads TGTGCCTGGACGGTGGAGGCGAACACTGAAGCTTTCTTT.

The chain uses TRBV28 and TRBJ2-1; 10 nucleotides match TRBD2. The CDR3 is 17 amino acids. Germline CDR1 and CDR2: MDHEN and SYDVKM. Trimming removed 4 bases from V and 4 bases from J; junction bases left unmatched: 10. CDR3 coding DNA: TGTGCCAGCAGTTCCCCTCTAGCGGGAGAACATTACAATGAGCAGTTCTTC. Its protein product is CASSSPLAGEHYNEQFF.